A single TCR beta chain is shown here with its context. Antigen: not known. Each PCR replicate from the sorted subsets contained around 0.2 ug DNA, which is 30,000 or so T cell genomes. Method: immunoSEQ multiplex PCR; TCRdb's copy keeps in-frame clones and lacks some. The data hold about 1.5 million clones, with 95% to 99% observed a single time. This sample stems from a study of shared clonotypes between healthy human individuals. Whole-study context: The people who gave samples were a couple of women and a few men aged 18 to 49.

The study, taken as a whole, reports: Blood alone was sampled, and tissue repertoires likely differ.

Germline CDR1 and CDR2: SGHNT and YYREEE (reference sequence). This CDR3 spans 15 amino acids. The V segment lost 4 bases and the J segment 2 bases; nucleotides outside the gene matches: 5. This TCR derives from a man aged 25-40 years in good health. V gene TRBV5-4 combines with J gene TRBJ2-2; 7 bases line up with TRBD2. The material sequenced was naive CD4+ T cells sorted from blood. Sample subset: CD45RA+ positively selected. Here the CDR3 reads CASSELAPNTGELFF. In DNA form, the CDR3 reads TGTGCCAGCAGCGAACTAGCGCCTAACACCGGGGAGCTGTTTTTT.